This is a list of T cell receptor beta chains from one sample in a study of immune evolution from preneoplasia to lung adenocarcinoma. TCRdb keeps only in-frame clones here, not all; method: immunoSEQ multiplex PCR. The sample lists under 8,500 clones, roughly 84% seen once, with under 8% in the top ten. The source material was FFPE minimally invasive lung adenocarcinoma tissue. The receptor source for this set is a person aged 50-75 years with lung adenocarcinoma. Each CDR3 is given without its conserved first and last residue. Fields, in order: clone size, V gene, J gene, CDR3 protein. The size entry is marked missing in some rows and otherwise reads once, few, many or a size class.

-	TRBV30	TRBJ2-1	AWSVSPGQGGF
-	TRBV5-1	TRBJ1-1	ASSLSPGADTEAF
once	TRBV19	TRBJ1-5	ASSMAGFNSNQPQH
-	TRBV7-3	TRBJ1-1	ASSLAEGLRTEAF
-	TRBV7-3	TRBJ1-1	ASSLDRGNTEAF
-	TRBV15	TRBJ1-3	ATSNPRWENTIY
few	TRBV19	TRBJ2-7	ASSQDSLSYEQY
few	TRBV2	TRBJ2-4	ASRQGLAKNIQY
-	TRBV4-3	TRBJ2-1	ASSQGGGGGNEQF
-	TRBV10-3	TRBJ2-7	AISEPGTGKMMIYEQY